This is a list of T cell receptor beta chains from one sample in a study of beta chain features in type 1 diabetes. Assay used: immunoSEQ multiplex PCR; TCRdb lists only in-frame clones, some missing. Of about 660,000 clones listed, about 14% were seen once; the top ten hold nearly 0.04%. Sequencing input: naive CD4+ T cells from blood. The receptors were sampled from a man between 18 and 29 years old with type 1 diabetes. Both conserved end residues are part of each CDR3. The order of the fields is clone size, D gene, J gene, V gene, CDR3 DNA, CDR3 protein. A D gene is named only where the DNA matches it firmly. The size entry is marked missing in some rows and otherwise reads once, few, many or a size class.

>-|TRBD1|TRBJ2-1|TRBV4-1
TGCGCCAGCAGCCAAGGGAACTTAATAGGGACAGGGATTCCCTACAATGAGCAGTTCTTC
CASSQGNLIGTGIPYNEQFF
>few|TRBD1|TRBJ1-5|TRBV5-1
TGCGCCAGCAGCTTGGGGGACAGGGGGTATGATCAGCCCCAGCATTTT
CASSLGDRGYDQPQHF
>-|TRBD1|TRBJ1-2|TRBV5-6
TGTGCCAGCAGCTCGACAGGGGCCTATGGCTACACCTTC
CASSSTGAYGYTF
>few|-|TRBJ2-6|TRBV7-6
TGTGCCAGCTCCCTAGGGATTCCTGGGGCCAACGTCCTGACTTTC
CASSLGIPGANVLTF
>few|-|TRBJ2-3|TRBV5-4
TGTGCCAGCAGGAAGATAGATTTCCCCCAAGATACGCAGTATTTT
CASRKIDFPQDTQYF
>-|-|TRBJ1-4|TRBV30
TGTGCCTGGAGCGGTGGGGGTGAAAAACTGTTTTTT
CAWSGGGEKLFF
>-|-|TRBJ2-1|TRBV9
TGTGCCAGCAGCGAGACGAGCTCCTACAATGAGCAGTTCTTC
CASSETSSYNEQFF
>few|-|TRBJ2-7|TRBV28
TGTGCCAGCAGCCCCGCGCAATACGAGCAGTACTTC
CASSPAQYEQYF
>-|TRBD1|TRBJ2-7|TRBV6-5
TGTGCCAGCACTCAAGGACAGGGGGCGGGTGAGCAGTACTTC
CASTQGQGAGEQYF
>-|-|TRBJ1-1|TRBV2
TGTGCCAGCAGTGAAGCGGGACTCCGGCAGGCTTTCTTT
CASSEAGLRQAFF
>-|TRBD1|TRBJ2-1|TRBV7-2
TGTGCCAGCAGCCTACAACCCCCCGGGGGGACAGGGGAAAAGCAGTTCTTC
CASSLQPPGGTGEKQFF
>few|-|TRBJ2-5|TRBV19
TGTGCCAGTAGTGCCATCTCCGTGCGGGCCCAAGAGACCCAGTACTTC
CASSAISVRAQETQYF
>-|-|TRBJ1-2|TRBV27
TGTGCCAGCAGTTCAAGGGGCGAGAGCTATGGCTACACCTTC
CASSSRGESYGYTF
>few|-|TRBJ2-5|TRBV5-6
TGTGCCAGCAGCCGAAGATGGCGGGACTGGGAGACCCAGTACTTC
CASSRRWRDWETQYF
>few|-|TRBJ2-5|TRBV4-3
TGCGCCAGCAGCCAAGGTTATGACCCGCGTGGAGAGACCCAGTACTTC
CASSQGYDPRGETQYF
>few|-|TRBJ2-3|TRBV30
TGTGCCTGGAGCGTGAAGCGGAGCACAGATACGCAGTATTTT
CAWSVKRSTDTQYF
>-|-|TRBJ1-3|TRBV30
TGTGCCTGGAGTGTATCCTCTGGAAACACCATATATTTT
CAWSVSSGNTIYF
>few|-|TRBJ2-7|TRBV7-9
TGTGCCAGCAGCTTAGGCGCAGATCTATCCTACGAGCAGTACTTC
CASSLGADLSYEQYF
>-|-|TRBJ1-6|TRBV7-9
TGTGCCAGCAGCTTAGGGACACTAGTTAATTCACCCCTCCACTTT
CASSLGTLVNSPLHF
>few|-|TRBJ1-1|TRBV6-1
TGTGCCAGCAGCCTCTGGGGGAGGGAAGCTTTCTTT
CASSLWGREAFF
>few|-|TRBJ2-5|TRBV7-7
TGTGCTAGCAGCTTAGTAGAAGGACAAGAGACCCAGTACTTC
CASSLVEGQETQYF
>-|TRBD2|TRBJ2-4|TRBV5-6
TGTGCCAGCAGCTTGGGCCTAGCGGGGGGGCCCAACATTCAGTACTTC
CASSLGLAGGPNIQYF
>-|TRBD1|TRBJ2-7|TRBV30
TGTGCCTGGAGCGCCGGGACAGGGGCCCTCGAGCAGTACTTC
CAWSAGTGALEQYF
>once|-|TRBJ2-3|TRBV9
TGTGCCAGCAGCGCGGACTTCACAGATACGCAGTATTTT
CASSADFTDTQYF
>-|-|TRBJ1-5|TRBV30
TGTGCCTGGAGTGTACCCCTGGGGGGCAGTCAGCCCCAGCATTTT
CAWSVPLGGSQPQHF
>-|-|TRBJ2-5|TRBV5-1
TGCGCCAGCAGCGCGGGGACAGCGGTTCCGGAGACCCAGTACTTC
CASSAGTAVPETQYF
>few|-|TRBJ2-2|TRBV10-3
TGTGCCATCAGTGAAAGACAGAACACCGGGGAGCTGTTTTTT
CAISERQNTGELFF
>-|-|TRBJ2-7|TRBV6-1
TGTGCCAGCAGTCTGTTGCGTCCCTACGAGCAGTACTTC
CASSLLRPYEQYF
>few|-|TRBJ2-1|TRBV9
TGTGCCAGCAGCACCTCTCCCTATAACTCCTACAATGAGCAGTTCTTC
CASSTSPYNSYNEQFF
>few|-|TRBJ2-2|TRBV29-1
TGCAGCGTTGACCCAGATTCGAACACCGGGGAGCTGTTTTTT
CSVDPDSNTGELFF
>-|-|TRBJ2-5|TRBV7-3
TGTGCCAGCAGCTTACGGCAGGGTCAAGAGACCCAGTACTTC
CASSLRQGQETQYF
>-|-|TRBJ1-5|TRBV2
TGTGCCAGCAGGCGGATAAATCAGCCCCAGCATTTT
CASRRINQPQHF
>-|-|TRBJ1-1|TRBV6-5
TGTGCCAGCAGTTACGGAGGCATGAACACTGAAGCTTTCTTT
CASSYGGMNTEAFF
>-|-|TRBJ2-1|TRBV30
TGTGCCTGGAGTGTAGGTACCTCCTACAATGAGCAGTTCTTC
CAWSVGTSYNEQFF
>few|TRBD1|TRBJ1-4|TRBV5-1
TGCGCCAGCAGCTGGGGACAGGGGTTAGTTGAAAAACTGTTTTTT
CASSWGQGLVEKLFF
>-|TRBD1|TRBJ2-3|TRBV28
TGTGCCAGCATCCCCGGACAGGCTCCAGATACGCAGTATTTT
CASIPGQAPDTQYF
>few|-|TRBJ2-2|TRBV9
TGTGCCAGCAGCGCAAGGGGGACACCGAACACCGGGGAGCTGTTTTTT
CASSARGTPNTGELFF